This TCR beta chain derives from a study of T cells in Graves' hyperthyroidism and ophthalmopathy. Study conclusions and caveats: Expanded thyroid clonotypes (above 0.001) were mostly also found in blood.

V shed 1 base and J shed 12 bases, with 7 bases lying between them. The germline CDR1 and CDR2 sequences are MGHRA and YSYEKL. The CDR3 loop spans 11 amino acids. The source material, RNA transcripts, was used to amplify TCR beta CDR3 regions. HTBI primers were used for first-round RT-PCR of the TCR CDR3. TCRdb re-analysed the multiplex PCR reads in MiXCR, keeping a single row per CDR3 protein. Among some 620,000 distinct CDR3 sequences listed, about 16% were seen once. These patients, aged 18 to 65, had recently diagnosed hyperthyroidism lasting under 2 months. Comment on this clonotype: Its antigen remains unidentified.

Specimen: blood. The TCR comes from a woman between 25 and 40 years old with Graves' hyperthyroidism. V gene TRBV4-1 combines with J gene TRBJ2-1, with a tentative D call TRBD1 (6 bases). The CDR3 sequence: CASSQGGGQFF. The DNA for the CDR3 is TGCGCCAGCAGCCAAGGAGGGGGGCAGTTCTTC.